What follows describes a single T cell receptor beta chain. Its antigen is unidentified. The CDR3 runs to 13 residues. Per the germline V gene, CDR1 is MNHEY and CDR2 is SMNVEV (reference sequence). J lost 16 bases, V lost 2 bases, and 10 bases had no gene match. The data belong to a study of T cell repertoires in aging, cancer and after chemotherapy. TRB rearrangements spanning V, D and J were amplified using mixed TRB-A/B primers. Each CDR3 protein is one row after TCRdb ran MiXCR on the multiplex PCR reads. Here the sample spans about 10,000 distinct CDR3 sequences, less than 30% being singletons. General study points: Untreated cancer patients had significantly lower blood TCR diversity than age-matched healthy donors.

Peripheral blood genomic DNA, not sorted cells or RNA, was the template. Source material: blood. J is TRBJ2-1 and V is TRBV27; 8 bases are a match to TRBD1. The receptor was derived from a human donor in good health. The CDR3 region is CASSLGQGAGKFF. CDR3 bases: TGTGCCAGCAGTTTAGGGCAGGGGGCGGGAAAATTCTTC.